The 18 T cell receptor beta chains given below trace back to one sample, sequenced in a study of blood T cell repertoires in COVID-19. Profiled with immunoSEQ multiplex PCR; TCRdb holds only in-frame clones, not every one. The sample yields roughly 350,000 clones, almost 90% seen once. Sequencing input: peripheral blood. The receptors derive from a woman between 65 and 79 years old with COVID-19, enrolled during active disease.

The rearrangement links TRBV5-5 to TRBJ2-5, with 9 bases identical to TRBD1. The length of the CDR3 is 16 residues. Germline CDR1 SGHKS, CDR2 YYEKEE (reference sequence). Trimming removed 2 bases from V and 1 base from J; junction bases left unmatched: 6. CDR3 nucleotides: TGTGCCAGCAGCTTACAGGACAGGGGTAGCCAAGAGACCCAGTACTTC. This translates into CASSLQDRGSQETQYF.

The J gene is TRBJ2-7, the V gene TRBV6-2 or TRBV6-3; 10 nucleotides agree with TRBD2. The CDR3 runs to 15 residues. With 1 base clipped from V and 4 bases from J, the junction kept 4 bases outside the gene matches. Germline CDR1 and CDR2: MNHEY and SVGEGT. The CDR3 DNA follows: TGTGCCAGCAGTTACTTGTCTAGCGGGGGATACGAGCAGTACTTC. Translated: CASSYLSSGGYEQYF.

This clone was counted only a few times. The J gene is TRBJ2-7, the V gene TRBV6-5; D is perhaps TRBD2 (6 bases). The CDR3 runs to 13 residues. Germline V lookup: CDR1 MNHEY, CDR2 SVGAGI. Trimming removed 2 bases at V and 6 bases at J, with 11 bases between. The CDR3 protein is CASSYGLALEQYF. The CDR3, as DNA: TGTGCCAGCAGTTACGGTCTAGCGCTCGAGCAGTACTTC.

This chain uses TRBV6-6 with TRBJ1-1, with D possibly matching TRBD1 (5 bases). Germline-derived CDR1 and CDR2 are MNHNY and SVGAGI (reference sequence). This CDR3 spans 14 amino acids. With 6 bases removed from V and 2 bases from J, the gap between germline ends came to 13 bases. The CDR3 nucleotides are TGTGCCAGCAGCCCTACCGACAGAAACACTGAAGCTTTCTTT. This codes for CASSPTDRNTEAFF.

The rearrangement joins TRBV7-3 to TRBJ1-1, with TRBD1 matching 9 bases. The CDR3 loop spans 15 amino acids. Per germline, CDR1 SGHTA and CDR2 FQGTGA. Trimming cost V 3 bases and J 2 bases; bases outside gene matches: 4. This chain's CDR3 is CASSLTGGENTEAFF. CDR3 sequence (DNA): TGTGCCAGCAGCTTGACAGGGGGAGAAAACACTGAAGCTTTCTTT.

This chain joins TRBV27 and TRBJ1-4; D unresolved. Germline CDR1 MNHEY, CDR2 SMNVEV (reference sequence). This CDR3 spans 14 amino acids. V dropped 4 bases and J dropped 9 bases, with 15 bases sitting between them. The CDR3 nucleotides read TGTGCCAGCAGTTACCGGTCAGGAAACCAAAAACTGTTTTTT. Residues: CASSYRSGNQKLFF.

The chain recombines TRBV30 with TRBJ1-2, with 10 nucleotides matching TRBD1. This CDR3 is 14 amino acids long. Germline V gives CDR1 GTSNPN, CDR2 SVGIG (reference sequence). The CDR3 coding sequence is TGTGCTGGGCTCTTTCCGGGACAGGGGTATGGCTACACCTTC. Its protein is CAGLFPGQGYGYTF.

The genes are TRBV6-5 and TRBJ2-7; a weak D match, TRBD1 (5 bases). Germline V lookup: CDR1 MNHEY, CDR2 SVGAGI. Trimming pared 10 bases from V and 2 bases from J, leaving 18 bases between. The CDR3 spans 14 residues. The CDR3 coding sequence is TGTGCCACTTCGCCCCCCAGGGCTACCTACGAGCAGTACTTC. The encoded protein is CATSPPRATYEQYF.

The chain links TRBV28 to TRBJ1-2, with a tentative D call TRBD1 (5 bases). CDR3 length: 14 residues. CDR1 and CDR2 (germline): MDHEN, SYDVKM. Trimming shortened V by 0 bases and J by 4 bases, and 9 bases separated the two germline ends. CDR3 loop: CASSLWDTSYGYTF. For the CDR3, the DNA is TGTGCCAGCAGTTTATGGGACACAAGCTATGGCTACACCTTC.

Here the CDR3 reads CASSMIQGGAEAFF. The CDR3 DNA is TGTGCCAGTAGTATGATCCAGGGGGGAGCTGAAGCTTTCTTT. The rearrangement uses TRBV19 and TRBJ1-1, with TRBD1 identical over 7 bases. Germline V gives CDR1 LNHDA, CDR2 SQIVND (reference sequence). Losses at the gene ends were 3 bases for V and 6 bases for J; bases not matched to a gene: 7. The CDR3 consists of 14 residues.

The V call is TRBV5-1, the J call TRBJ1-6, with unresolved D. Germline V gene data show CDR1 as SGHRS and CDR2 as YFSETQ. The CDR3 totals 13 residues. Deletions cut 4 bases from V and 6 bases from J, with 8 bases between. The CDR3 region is CASSPGSNSPLHF. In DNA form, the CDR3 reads TGCGCCAGCAGCCCAGGTTCTAATTCACCCCTCCACTTT.

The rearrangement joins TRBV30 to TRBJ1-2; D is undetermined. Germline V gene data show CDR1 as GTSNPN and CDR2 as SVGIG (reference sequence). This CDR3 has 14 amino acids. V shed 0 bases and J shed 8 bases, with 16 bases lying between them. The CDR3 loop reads CAWSVSGGPWGYTF. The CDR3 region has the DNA TGTGCCTGGAGTGTATCTGGAGGACCCTGGGGCTACACCTTC. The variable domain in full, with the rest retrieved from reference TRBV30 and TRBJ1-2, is SQTIHQWPATLVQPVGSPLSLECTVEGTSNPNLYWYRQAAGRGLQLLFYSVGIGQISSEVPQNLSASRPQDRQFILSSKKLLLSDSGFYLCAWSVSGGPWGYTFGSGTRLTVV.

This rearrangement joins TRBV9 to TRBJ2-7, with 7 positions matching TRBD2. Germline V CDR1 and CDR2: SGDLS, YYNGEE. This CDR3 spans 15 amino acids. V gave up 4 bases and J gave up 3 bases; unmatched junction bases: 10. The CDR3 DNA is TGTGCCAGCAGCCTGGGGGGGACCCGAAACTACGAGCAGTACTTC. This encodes CASSLGGTRNYEQYF. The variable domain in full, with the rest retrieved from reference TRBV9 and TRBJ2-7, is DSGVTQTPKHLITATGQRVTLRCSPRSGDLSVYWYQQSLDQGLQFLIQYYNGEERAKGNILERFSAQQFPDLHSELNLSSLELGDSALYFCASSLGGTRNYEQYFGPGTRLTVT.

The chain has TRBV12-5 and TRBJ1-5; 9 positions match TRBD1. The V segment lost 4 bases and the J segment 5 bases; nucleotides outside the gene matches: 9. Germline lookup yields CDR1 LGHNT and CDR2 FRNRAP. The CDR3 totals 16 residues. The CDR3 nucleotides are TGTGCTAGTGGTTCATGGACAGGGGAGGGTGATCAGCCCCAGCATTTT. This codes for CASGSWTGEGDQPQHF.

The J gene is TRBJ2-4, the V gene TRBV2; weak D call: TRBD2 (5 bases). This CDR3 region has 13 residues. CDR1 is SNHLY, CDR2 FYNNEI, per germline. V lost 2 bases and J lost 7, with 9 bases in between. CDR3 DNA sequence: TGTGCCAGCAGTGAATCTCCGGGGAACATTCAGTACTTC. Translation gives CASSESPGNIQYF.

CDR3 loop: CASARQQETQYF. The CDR3 nucleotides read TGTGCCAGCGCTCGACAGCAAGAGACCCAGTACTTC. The chain links TRBV6-6 to TRBJ2-5; perhaps TRBD1 as D (5 bases). The CDR3 totals 12 residues. Trimming took off 8 bases at V and 2 bases at J, with 9 bases between the two ends. The germline gives CDR1 MNHNY, CDR2 SVGAGI (reference sequence).

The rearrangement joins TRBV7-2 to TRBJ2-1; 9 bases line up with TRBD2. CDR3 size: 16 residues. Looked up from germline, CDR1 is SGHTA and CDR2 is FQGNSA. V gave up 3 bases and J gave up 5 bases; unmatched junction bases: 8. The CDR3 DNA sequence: TGTGCCAGCAGCTTTCAGCGGGGGGATTGGAACAATGAGCAGTTCTTC. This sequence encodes CASSFQRGDWNNEQFF.

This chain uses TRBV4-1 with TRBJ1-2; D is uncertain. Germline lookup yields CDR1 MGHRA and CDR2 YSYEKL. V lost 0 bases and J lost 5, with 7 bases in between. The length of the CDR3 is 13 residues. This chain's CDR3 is CASSQETYYGYTF. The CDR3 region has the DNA TGCGCCAGCAGCCAAGAAACTTATTATGGCTACACCTTC.